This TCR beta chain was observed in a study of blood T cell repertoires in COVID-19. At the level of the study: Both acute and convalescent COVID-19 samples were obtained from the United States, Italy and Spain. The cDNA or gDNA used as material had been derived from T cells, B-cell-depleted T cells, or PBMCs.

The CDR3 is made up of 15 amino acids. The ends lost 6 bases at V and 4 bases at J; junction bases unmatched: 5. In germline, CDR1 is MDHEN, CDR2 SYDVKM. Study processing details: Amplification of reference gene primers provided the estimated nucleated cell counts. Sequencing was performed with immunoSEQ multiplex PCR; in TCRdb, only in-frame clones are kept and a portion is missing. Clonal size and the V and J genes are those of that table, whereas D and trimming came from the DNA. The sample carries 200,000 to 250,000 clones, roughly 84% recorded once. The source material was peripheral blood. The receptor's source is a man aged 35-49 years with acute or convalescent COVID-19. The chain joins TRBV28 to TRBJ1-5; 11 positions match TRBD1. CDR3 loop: CASRPGQGANQPQHF. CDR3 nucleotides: TGTGCCAGCAGACCCGGACAGGGGGCGAATCAGCCCCAGCATTTT.